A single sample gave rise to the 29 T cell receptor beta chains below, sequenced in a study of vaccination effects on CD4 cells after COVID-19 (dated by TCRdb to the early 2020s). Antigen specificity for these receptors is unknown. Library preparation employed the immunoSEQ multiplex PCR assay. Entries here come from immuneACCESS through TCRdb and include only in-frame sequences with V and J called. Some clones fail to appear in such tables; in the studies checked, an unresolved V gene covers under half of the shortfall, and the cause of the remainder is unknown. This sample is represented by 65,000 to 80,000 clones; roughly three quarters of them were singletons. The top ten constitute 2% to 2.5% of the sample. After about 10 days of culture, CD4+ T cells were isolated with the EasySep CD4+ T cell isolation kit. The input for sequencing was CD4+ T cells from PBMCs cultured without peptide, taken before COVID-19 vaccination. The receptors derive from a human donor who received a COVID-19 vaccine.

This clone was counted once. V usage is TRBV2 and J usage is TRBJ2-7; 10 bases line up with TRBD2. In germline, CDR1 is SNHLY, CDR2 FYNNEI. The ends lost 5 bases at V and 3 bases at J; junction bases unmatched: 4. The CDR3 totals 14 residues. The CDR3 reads CASSIAGGRYEQYV. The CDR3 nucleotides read TGTGCCAGCAGTATAGCGGGGGGCCGCTACGAGCAGTACGTC.

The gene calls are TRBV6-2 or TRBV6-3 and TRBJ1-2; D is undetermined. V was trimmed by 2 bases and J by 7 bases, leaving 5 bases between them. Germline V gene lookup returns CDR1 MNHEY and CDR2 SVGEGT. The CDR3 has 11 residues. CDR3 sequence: CASSYGFGYTF. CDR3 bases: TGTGCCAGCAGTTACGGGTTTGGCTACACCTTC.

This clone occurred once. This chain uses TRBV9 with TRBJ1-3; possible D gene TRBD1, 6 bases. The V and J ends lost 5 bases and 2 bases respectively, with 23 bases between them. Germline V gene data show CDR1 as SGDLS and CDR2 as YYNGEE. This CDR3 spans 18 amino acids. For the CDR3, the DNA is TGTGCCAGCAGTAGACAACCTAACTACAGGGCTGCTGGAAACACCATATATTTT. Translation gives CASSRQPNYRAAGNTIYF.

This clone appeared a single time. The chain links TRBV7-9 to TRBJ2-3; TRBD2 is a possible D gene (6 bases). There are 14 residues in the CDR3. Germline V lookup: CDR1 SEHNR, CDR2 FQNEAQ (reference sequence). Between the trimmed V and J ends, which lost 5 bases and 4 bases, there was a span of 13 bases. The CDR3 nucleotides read TGTGCCAGCAGCCCGGCGAGGGACTCAGATACGCAGTATTTT. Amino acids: CASSPARDSDTQYF.

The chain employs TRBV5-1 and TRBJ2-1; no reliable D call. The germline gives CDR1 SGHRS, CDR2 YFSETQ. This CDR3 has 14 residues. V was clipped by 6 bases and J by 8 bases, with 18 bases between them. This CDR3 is CASTRNSVSHEQFF. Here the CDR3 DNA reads TGCGCCAGCACTCGGAACAGCGTATCCCATGAGCAGTTCTTC.

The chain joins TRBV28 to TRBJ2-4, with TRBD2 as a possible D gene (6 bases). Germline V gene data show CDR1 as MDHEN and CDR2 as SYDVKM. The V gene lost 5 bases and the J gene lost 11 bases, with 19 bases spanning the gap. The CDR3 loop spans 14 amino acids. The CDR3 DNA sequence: TGTGCCAGCAGTCCCGGGACTCCCTTCCAGGTTCAGTACTTC. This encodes CASSPGTPFQVQYF.

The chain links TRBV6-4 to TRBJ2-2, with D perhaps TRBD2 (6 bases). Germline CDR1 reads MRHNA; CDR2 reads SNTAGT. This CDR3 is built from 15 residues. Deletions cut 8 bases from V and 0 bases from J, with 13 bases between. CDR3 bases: TGTGCCAGCTACTGCGGGGCAGCGAACACCGGGGAGCTGTTTTTT. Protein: CASYCGAANTGELFF.

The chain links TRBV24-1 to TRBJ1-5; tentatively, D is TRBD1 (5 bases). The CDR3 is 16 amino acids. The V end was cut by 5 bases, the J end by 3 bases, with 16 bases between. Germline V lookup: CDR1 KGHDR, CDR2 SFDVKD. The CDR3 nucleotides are TGTGCCACCAGTGGACGGAGGAGGGGACTCAATCAGCCCCAGCATTTT. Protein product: CATSGRRRGLNQPQHF.

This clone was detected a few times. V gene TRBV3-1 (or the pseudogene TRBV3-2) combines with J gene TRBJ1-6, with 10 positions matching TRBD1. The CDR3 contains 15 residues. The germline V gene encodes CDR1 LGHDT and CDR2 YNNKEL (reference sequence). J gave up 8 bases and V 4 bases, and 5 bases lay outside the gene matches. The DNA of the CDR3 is TGTGCCAGCAGCCTCCGACAGGGGGCGGATTCACCCCTCCACTTT. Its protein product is CASSLRQGADSPLHF.

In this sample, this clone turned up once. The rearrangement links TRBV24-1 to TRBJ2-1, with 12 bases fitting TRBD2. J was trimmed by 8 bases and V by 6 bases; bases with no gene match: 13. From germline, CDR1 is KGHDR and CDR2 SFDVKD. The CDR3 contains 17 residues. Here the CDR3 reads CATSTTSGGPFSHEQFF. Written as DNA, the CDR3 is TGTGCCACCAGTACTACTAGCGGGGGGCCCTTTAGCCATGAGCAGTTCTTC.

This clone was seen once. The CDR3 region has the DNA TGCGCCAGCAGCGCCGGGACAGGGTTCATTCAGTACTTC. It specifies CASSAGTGFIQYF. The chain carries TRBV10-1 and TRBJ2-4, with 9 bases aligning to TRBD1. J gave up 9 bases and V 6 bases, and 6 bases lay outside the gene matches. The CDR3 sequence is 13 residues long. Germline CDR1 reads WNHNN; CDR2 reads SYGVQD (reference sequence).

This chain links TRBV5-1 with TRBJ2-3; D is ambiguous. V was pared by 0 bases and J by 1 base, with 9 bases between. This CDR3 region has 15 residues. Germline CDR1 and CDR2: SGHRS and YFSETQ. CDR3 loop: CASSLDISRTDTQYF. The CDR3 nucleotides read TGCGCCAGCAGCTTGGACATCTCTCGCACAGATACGCAGTATTTT.

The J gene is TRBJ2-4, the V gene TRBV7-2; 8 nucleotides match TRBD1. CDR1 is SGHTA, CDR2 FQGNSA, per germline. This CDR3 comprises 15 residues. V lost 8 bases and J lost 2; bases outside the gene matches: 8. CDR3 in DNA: TGTGCCAGCGGATCCGGGACAGGTCCCAAAAACATTCAGTACTTC. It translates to CASGSGTGPKNIQYF.

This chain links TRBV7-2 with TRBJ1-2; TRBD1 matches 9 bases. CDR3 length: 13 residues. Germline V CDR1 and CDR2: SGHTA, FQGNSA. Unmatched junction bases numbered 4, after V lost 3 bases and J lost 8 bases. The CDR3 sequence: CASSLTGGYGYTF. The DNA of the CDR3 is TGTGCCAGCAGCTTGACAGGGGGGTACGGCTACACCTTC.

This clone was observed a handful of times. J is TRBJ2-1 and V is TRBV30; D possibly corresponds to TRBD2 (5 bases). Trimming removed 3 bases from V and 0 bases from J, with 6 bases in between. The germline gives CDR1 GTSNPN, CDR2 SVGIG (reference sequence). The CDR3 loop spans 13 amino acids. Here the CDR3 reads CAWRLGSYNEQFF. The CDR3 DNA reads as TGTGCCTGGAGACTAGGCTCCTACAATGAGCAGTTCTTC. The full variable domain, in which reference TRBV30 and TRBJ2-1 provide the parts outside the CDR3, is SQTIHQWPATLVQPVGSPLSLECTVEGTSNPNLYWYRQAAGRGLQLLFYSVGIGQISSEVPQNLSASRPQDRQFILSSKKLLLSDSGFYLCAWRLGSYNEQFFGPGTRLTVL.

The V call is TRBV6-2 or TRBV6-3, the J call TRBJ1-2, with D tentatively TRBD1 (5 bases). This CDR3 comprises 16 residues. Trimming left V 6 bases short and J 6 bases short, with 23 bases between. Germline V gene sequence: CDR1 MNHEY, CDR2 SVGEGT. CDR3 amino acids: CASSHTPWGGEDGYTF. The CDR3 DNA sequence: TGTGCCAGCAGCCACACACCTTGGGGAGGGGAGGATGGCTACACCTTC.

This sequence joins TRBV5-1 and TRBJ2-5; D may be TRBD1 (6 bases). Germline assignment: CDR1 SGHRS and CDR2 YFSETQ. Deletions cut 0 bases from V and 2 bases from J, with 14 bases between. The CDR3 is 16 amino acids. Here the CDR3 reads CASSLGAGTRQETQYF. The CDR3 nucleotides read TGCGCCAGCAGCTTGGGGGCAGGGACAAGGCAAGAGACCCAGTACTTC.

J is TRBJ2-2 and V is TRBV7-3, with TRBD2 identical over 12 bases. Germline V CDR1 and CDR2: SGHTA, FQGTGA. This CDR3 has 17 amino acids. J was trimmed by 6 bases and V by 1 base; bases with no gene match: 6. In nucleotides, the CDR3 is TGTGCCAGCAGCTTAAATGCCCTAGCGGGAGGGGCCGGGGAGCTGTTTTTT. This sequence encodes CASSLNALAGGAGELFF.

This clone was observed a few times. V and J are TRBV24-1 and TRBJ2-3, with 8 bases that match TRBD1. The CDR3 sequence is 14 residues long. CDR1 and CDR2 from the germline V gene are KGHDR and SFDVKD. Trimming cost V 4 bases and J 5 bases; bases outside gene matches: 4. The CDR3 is CATSDAGGKDTQYF. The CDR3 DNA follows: TGTGCCACCAGTGACGCAGGGGGCAAAGATACGCAGTATTTT.

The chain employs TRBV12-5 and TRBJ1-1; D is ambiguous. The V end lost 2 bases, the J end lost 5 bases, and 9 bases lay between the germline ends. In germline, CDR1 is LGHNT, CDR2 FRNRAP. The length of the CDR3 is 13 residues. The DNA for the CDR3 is TGTGCTAGTGGTTTGAGGGCAGAAACTGAAGCTTTCTTT. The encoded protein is CASGLRAETEAFF.

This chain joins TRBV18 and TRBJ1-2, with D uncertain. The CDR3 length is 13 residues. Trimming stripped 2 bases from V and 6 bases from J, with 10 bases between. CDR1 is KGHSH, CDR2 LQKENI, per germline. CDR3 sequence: CASSPERRDGYTF. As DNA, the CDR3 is TGTGCCAGCTCACCAGAAAGAAGGGATGGCTACACCTTC. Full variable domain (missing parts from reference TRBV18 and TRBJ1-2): NAGVMQNPRHLVRRRGQEARLRCSPMKGHSHVYWYRQLPEEGLKFMVYLQKENIIDESGMPKERFSAEFPKEGPSILRIQQVVRGDSAAYFCASSPERRDGYTFGSGTRLTVV.

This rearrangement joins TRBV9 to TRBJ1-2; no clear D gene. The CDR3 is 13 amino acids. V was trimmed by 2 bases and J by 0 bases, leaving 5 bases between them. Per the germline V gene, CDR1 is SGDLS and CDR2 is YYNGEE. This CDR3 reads CASSVDTNYGYTF. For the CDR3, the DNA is TGTGCCAGCAGCGTTGACACTAACTATGGCTACACCTTC.

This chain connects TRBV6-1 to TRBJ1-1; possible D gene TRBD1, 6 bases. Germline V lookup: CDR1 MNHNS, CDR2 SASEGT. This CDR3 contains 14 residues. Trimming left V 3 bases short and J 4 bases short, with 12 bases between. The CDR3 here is CASSDTGSATEAFF. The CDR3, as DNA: TGTGCCAGCAGTGACACAGGGTCGGCCACTGAAGCTTTCTTT.

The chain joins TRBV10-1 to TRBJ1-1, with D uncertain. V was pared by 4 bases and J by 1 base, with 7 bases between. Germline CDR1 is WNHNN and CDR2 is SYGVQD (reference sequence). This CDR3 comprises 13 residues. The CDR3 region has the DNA TGCGCCAGCAGTGTCCAGAGGAACACTGAAGCTTTCTTT. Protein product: CASSVQRNTEAFF.

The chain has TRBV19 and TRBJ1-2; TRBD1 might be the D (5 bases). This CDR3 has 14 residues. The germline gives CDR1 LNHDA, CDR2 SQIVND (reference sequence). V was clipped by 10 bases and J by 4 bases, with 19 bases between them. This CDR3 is CATKREGFIYGYTF. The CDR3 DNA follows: TGTGCCACCAAAAGGGAGGGGTTTATCTATGGCTACACCTTC.

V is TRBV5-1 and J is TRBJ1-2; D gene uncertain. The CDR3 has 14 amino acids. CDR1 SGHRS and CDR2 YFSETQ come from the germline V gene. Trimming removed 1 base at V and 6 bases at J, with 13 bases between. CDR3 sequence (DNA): TGCGCCAGCAGCTTGACGCCTTCCGGGGATGGCTACACCTTC. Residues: CASSLTPSGDGYTF.

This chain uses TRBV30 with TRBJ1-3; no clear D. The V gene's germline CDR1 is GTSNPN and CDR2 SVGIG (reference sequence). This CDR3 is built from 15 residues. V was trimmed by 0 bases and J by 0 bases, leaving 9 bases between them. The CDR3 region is CAWSVLGSSGNTIYF. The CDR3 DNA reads TGTGCCTGGAGTGTACTTGGGAGCTCTGGAAACACCATATATTTT. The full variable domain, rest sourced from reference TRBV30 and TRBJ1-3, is SQTIHQWPATLVQPVGSPLSLECTVEGTSNPNLYWYRQAAGRGLQLLFYSVGIGQISSEVPQNLSASRPQDRQFILSSKKLLLSDSGFYLCAWSVLGSSGNTIYFGEGSWLTVV.

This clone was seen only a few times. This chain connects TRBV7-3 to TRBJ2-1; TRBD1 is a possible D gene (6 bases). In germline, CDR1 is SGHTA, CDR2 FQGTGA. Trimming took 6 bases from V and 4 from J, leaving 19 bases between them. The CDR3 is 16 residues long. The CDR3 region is CASSHSGTNPYNEQFF. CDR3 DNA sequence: TGTGCCAGCAGTCACTCCGGGACAAACCCATACAATGAGCAGTTCTTC.

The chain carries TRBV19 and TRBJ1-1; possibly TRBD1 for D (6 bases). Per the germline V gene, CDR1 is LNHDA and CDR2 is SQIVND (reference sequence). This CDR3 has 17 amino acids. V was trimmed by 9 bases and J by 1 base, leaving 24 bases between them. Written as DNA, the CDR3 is TGTGCCAGAGGGGTGGCCGGGACATCACCCGGGAACACTGAAGCTTTCTTT. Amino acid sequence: CARGVAGTSPGNTEAFF.